Reported below is one TCR beta chain. The target antigen is unknown. At one end, the junction sequence differs from germline, possibly due to a read error. This specimen belongs to a study of T cell repertoires in cytomegalovirus infection. Study overall: CMV infection plus the matching HLA type was flagged by public TCR beta signatures.

The CDR3 has 14 amino acids. The germline CDR1 and CDR2 sequences are SGHAT and FQNNGV. The study, taken as a whole, reports: Clonotype analysis showed dominance of the ex vivo response by HLA-C-restricted CMV-specific TCR beta clonotypes. Carriage of CMV together with the relevant HLA was identifiable through cumulative public TCR beta family frequency.

TCRdb re-called the reads with MiXCR, one entry per CDR3 protein. The sample carries approximately 590,000 distinct CDR3 sequences, 40% recorded once. The source was cultured PBMCs, collected from culture after CMV antigen stimulation. The origin of this receptor is a human donor in good health (CMV status not recorded). Some clones in this sample may be carry-over from other donors' samples. The genes are TRBV11-2 and TRBJ2-1; TRBD2 aligns across 8 bases. The CDR3 is CASSLGGLSGSGVF. The CDR3 nucleotides are TGTGCCAGCAGCTTAGGGGGTCTGAGCGGGAGTGGGGTCTTC.